Below are 7 T cell receptor beta chains sequenced from a single sample in a study of shared clonotypes between healthy human individuals. The repertoire was sequenced with immunoSEQ multiplex PCR; TCRdb's copy has only in-frame clones and lacks some. The sample lists 2 million to 2.5 million clones, approximately 95% occurring once. Sequencing was carried out using naive CD4+ T cells sorted from blood. Indicated subset: CD45RA+ positively selected. The receptors shown here come from a man aged 18 to 35 in good health.

The chain combines TRBV7-9 with TRBJ1-1, with D unclear. CDR1 SEHNR and CDR2 FQNEAQ come from the germline V gene (reference sequence). The CDR3 has 14 residues. Trimming took 6 bases from V and 6 from J, leaving 17 bases between them. The CDR3 bases are TGTGCCAGCAGTCTTACCGACGGTGGTTCTGAAGCTTTCTTT. It yields the protein CASSLTDGGSEAFF.

To note about this clone: Other DNA sequences of this sample code for an identical CDR3. The chain links TRBV5-1 to TRBJ1-2; TRBD1 is a possible D gene (6 bases). The V gene's germline CDR1 is SGHRS and CDR2 YFSETQ. CDR3 length equals 13 residues. The V and J ends lost 0 bases and 5 bases respectively, with 8 bases between them. The CDR3 loop reads CASSLAGDYGYTF. The CDR3 DNA reads TGCGCCAGCAGCTTGGCAGGGGATTATGGCTACACCTTC.

The V call is TRBV14, the J call TRBJ1-2; a weak D match, TRBD1 (5 bases). Trimming stripped 3 bases from V and 11 bases from J, with 16 bases between. Germline V gene lookup returns CDR1 SGHDN and CDR2 FVKESK. The CDR3 spans 13 residues. As DNA, the CDR3 is TGTGCCAGCAGCCAGGGCCCCGCGGGGCGGTACACCTTC. This codes for CASSQGPAGRYTF.

The chain is built from TRBV30 and TRBJ2-7; 9 nucleotides line up with TRBD2. The V and J ends lost 2 bases and 2 bases, in that order; junction bases with no gene match: 4. Per germline, CDR1 GTSNPN and CDR2 SVGIG (reference sequence). The CDR3 sequence is 14 residues long. CDR3 sequence reads: CAWSIAGVAYEQYF. For the CDR3, the DNA is TGTGCCTGGAGTATAGCGGGAGTCGCCTACGAGCAGTACTTC.

This clone was seen once. This chain's CDR3 is CASSQVPGGGHQPQHF. CDR3 coding DNA: TGTGCCAGCAGCCAAGTCCCGGGGGGGGGTCATCAGCCCCAGCATTTT. The rearrangement joins TRBV4-2 to TRBJ1-5, with D possibly being TRBD1 (5 bases). Between the trimmed V and J ends, which lost 1 base and 5 bases, there was a span of 15 bases. The CDR3 is made up of 16 amino acids. Germline V CDR1 and CDR2: LGHNA, YNFKEQ.

The chain uses TRBV7-2 and TRBJ2-3; D call uncertain. Trimming left V 8 bases short and J 2 bases short, with 11 bases between. CDR1 is SGHTA, CDR2 FQGNSA, per germline. There are 13 residues in the CDR3. CDR3 DNA: TGTGCCAGCCGAAATCATAACACAGATACGCAGTATTTT. Its protein is CASRNHNTDTQYF.

This chain joins TRBV18 and TRBJ2-1; D not certain. The CDR3 consists of 12 residues. The V end lost 3 bases, the J end lost 8 bases, and 8 bases lay between the germline ends. Germline assignment: CDR1 KGHSH and CDR2 LQKENI. CDR3 amino acids: CASSPSADEQFF. CDR3 bases: TGTGCCAGCTCACCTTCGGCCGATGAGCAGTTCTTC.